These 2 T cell receptor beta chains came from one sample sequenced in a study of a mutant IDH1 vaccine in newly diagnosed glioma. Time point of the sample: baseline, week 1 (first vaccination visit). Treatment noted: pre-vaccination baseline after standard-of-care therapy. Using immunoSEQ multiplex PCR, the repertoire was profiled, and TCRdb retains in-frame clones only, with some absent. The sample comprises about 34,000 clones, 80% to 85% of which are singletons, and roughly 8.6% rests with the top ten. The sequencing here drew on peripheral blood mononuclear cells (PBMCs), taken from a glioma patient treated with radiotherapy, temozolomide or both. The receptors stem from a middle-aged man with glioma. Some clones in this sample may be carry-over from other donors' samples.

This chain joins TRBV29-1 and TRBJ2-5, with 8 nucleotides matching TRBD2. This CDR3 is built from 15 residues. Germline loops: CDR1 SQVTM, CDR2 ANQGSEA. The V gene end was trimmed by 7 bases and the J gene end by 5 bases; junction bases not matched to a gene: 15. The CDR3 DNA reads TGCAGCGCCCCTGAGGGGCCCTCGGGAGGGGAGACCCAGTACTTC. Its protein is CSAPEGPSGGETQYF.

This clone was seen only a few times. V gene TRBV7-2 combines with J gene TRBJ1-5, with no clear D. This CDR3 region has 15 residues. Trimming removed 0 bases from V and 1 base from J, with 7 bases in between. In germline, CDR1 is SGHTA, CDR2 FQGNSA. The CDR3, as DNA: TGTGCCAGCAGCTTAGCGCTTGTAAGCAATCAGCCCCAGCATTTT. It yields the protein CASSLALVSNQPQHF.